Below are 8 T cell receptor beta chains sequenced from a single sample in a study of Graves' ophthalmopathy and Graves' hyperthyroidism (dated 2018 in TCRdb). Instrument used: Illumina HiSeq 2000. TCR beta CDR3 regions were amplified from RNA transcripts for repertoire sequencing. HTBI primers and the Qiagen OneStep RT-PCR kit were used in a first-round RT-PCR, which was followed by a second-round multiplex PCR, size selection and purification. TCRdb trimmed the raw reads at Q25, called clones with MiXCR and kept productive beta chains. Each entry merges the rows of one CDR3 protein and shows their most common DNA and genes. The sample contains a few hundred thousand distinct CDR3 sequences, about 18% of them found a single time. The ten largest account for 2.4% of the sample. The sample comprised peripheral blood. The receptors here all came from an adult woman with stable Graves' hyperthyroidism.

This clonotype was detected many times. The chain is built from TRBV24-1 and TRBJ2-7; tentatively, D is TRBD1 (5 bases). Germline V CDR1 and CDR2: KGHDR, SFDVKD. Trimming pared 4 bases from V and 2 bases from J, leaving 14 bases between. The CDR3 runs 15 residues. CDR3 region: CATSETADTPYEQYF. In DNA, the CDR3 is TGTGCCACCAGTGAAACGGCGGACACCCCCTACGAGCAGTACTTC.

This clonotype was counted at least ten times. The chain links TRBV28 to TRBJ2-7, with D perhaps TRBD1 (6 bases). There are 19 residues in the CDR3. CDR1 MDHEN and CDR2 SYDVKM come from the germline V gene. V shed 2 bases and J shed 4 bases, with 27 bases lying between them. Here the CDR3 DNA reads TGTGCCAGCAGTTTACCCAATCCGGTTACGCAGGGGAAGAGGTACGAGCAGTACTTC. Its translation is CASSLPNPVTQGKRYEQYF.

At least ten counts were recorded for this clonotype. The chain recombines TRBV29-1 with TRBJ2-3; D not certain. The CDR3 runs 13 residues. Germline CDR1 SQVTM, CDR2 ANQGSEA. V was pared by 4 bases and J by 4 bases, with 12 bases between. CDR3 DNA sequence: TGCAGCGTTGCGCACCGAGTGGCAGATACGCAGTATTTT. Amino acids: CSVAHRVADTQYF.

This clonotype was picked up many times. The V and J genes are TRBV28 and TRBJ2-5; D is ambiguous. Germline V gives CDR1 MDHEN, CDR2 SYDVKM. Trimming took 6 bases from V and 1 from J, leaving 9 bases between them. This CDR3 contains 13 residues. CDR3 amino acids: CASSRQLQETQYF. CDR3 nucleotide sequence: TGTGCCAGCAGCAGACAACTCCAAGAGACCCAGTACTTC.

The chain uses TRBV12-3 or TRBV12-4 and TRBJ2-7, with no clear D. The CDR3 consists of 12 residues. V lost 8 bases to trimming and J lost 0 bases, with 8 bases between them. CDR3 nucleotide sequence: TGTGCCAGCGCCGCGGCCTCCTACGAGCAGTACTTC. Protein sequence: CASAAASYEQYF.

The CDR3 sequence: CSANRQGANQPQHF. The CDR3 DNA sequence: TGCAGTGCTAACAGACAGGGTGCCAATCAGCCCCAGCATTTT. The chain is built from TRBV20-1 and TRBJ1-5, with 7 bases that match TRBD1. Trimming at V came to 4 bases and at J to 3 bases, leaving 6 bases not matched to a gene. The CDR3 runs 14 residues. The V gene's germline CDR1 is DFQATT and CDR2 SNEGSKA (reference sequence).

This clonotype showed up many times. The chain is built from TRBV13 and TRBJ2-7; 7 nucleotides match TRBD1. There are 14 residues in the CDR3. V shed 2 bases, J shed 2 bases, and the junction held 3 bases outside the gene matches. Germline loops: CDR1 PRHDT, CDR2 FYEKMQ (reference sequence). The CDR3 spells CASSLWDRAYEQYF. CDR3 bases: TGTGCCAGCAGCTTATGGGACAGAGCCTACGAGCAGTACTTC. The whole variable domain, remainder taken from reference TRBV13 and TRBJ2-7, is AAGVIQSPRHLIKEKRETATLKCYPIPRHDTVYWYQQGPGQDPQFLISFYEKMQSDKGSIPDRFSAQQFSDYHSELNMSSLELGDSALYFCASSLWDRAYEQYFGPGTRLTVT.

Concerning this clonotype itself: This may be a read error: a much more frequent sequence differs by one nucleotide. V is TRBV7-3 and J is TRBJ1-6; D is unresolved. The CDR3 is 13 amino acids. Per germline, CDR1 SGHTA and CDR2 FQGTGA. DNA of the CDR3: TGTGCCAACAGCCACGGCCCTAATTCACCCCTCCACTTT. Amino acid sequence: CANSHGPNSPLHF.